This passage covers 10 T cell receptor beta chains from one sample sequenced in a study of blood T cell repertoires in COVID-19. The table came from immunoSEQ multiplex PCR; TCRdb's copy has only in-frame clones and leaves some out. The data contain about 160,000 clones, about 80% of them seen just once; the ten biggest clones take up 22%. The sample comprised peripheral blood. All receptors come from an elderly woman with acute or convalescent COVID-19.

This clone has just one count. The chain employs TRBV29-1 and TRBJ1-1; D remains ambiguous. The CDR3 is 12 residues long. V dropped 7 bases and J dropped 0 bases, with 9 bases sitting between them. Germline CDR1 SQVTM, CDR2 ANQGSEA. The CDR3 DNA reads as TGCAGCGGAGTGCAAATGAACACTGAAGCTTTCTTT. Protein product: CSGVQMNTEAFF.

This sequence joins TRBV5-6 and TRBJ2-5, with a weak D call TRBD1 (6 bases). CDR1 SGHDT and CDR2 YYEEEE come from the germline V gene. The CDR3 loop spans 15 amino acids. Trimming stripped 3 bases from V and 4 bases from J, with 16 bases between. For the CDR3, the DNA is TGTGCCAGCAGCTGGTTCAGGGGAGAGATAGAGACCCAGTACTTC. Amino acid sequence: CASSWFRGEIETQYF.

This chain joins TRBV7-2 and TRBJ2-7, with 7 bases lining up with TRBD1. Per germline, CDR1 SGHTA and CDR2 FQGNSA. The ends lost 5 bases at V and 4 bases at J; junction bases unmatched: 8. The CDR3 covers 14 residues. CDR3: CASSPSGTAYEQYF. The CDR3 DNA is TGTGCCAGCAGCCCTTCCGGGACAGCTTACGAGCAGTACTTC.

The chain combines TRBV7-8 with TRBJ2-3; D perhaps matches TRBD1 (6 bases). Germline CDR1 and CDR2: SGHVS and FQNEAQ. V was cut by 6 bases and J by 0 bases, with 10 bases left in between. The CDR3 has 14 residues. CDR3 loop: CASSPQGSTDTQYF. CDR3 DNA sequence: TGTGCCAGCAGTCCACAGGGAAGCACAGATACGCAGTATTTT.

The V gene is TRBV5-6, the J gene TRBJ1-2; D remains ambiguous. Per germline, CDR1 SGHDT and CDR2 YYEEEE. V was trimmed by 0 bases and J by 8 bases, leaving 20 bases between them. There are 16 residues in the CDR3. The CDR3 nucleotides read TGTGCCAGCAGCTTGGCCAGGACTAGCGGGAGGCAAGGCTACACCTTC. It is translated as CASSLARTSGRQGYTF.

This chain connects TRBV6-5 to TRBJ2-1, with a tentative D call TRBD2 (6 bases). Trimming left V 8 bases short and J 7 bases short, with 15 bases between. Germline V CDR1 and CDR2: MNHEY, SVGAGI. The CDR3 totals 13 residues. Here the CDR3 DNA reads TGTGCCAGCCGGCGGGGAAGTGGAAATGAGCAGTTCTTC. This encodes CASRRGSGNEQFF.

The chain joins TRBV3-1 (or the pseudogene TRBV3-2) to TRBJ1-4; 9 nucleotides line up with TRBD1. The CDR3 spans 14 residues. Looked up from germline, CDR1 is LGHDT and CDR2 is YNNKEL (reference sequence). The V and J ends lost 3 bases and 7 bases, in that order; junction bases with no gene match: 3. DNA for the CDR3: TGTGCCAGCAGCCAGGGACAGGGCGGTGAAAAACTGTTTTTT. It specifies CASSQGQGGEKLFF.

The chain links TRBV6-5 to TRBJ1-2; possible D gene TRBD1, 6 bases. Trimming pared 6 bases from V and 8 bases from J, leaving 16 bases between. The CDR3 is made up of 13 amino acids. CDR1 and CDR2 from the germline V gene are MNHEY and SVGAGI. This CDR3 reads CASSPYRVGGYTF. CDR3 DNA sequence: TGTGCCAGCAGCCCCTACAGGGTCGGCGGCTACACCTTC.

The chain is built from TRBV4-1 and TRBJ2-7; TRBD2 matches at 12 bases. The CDR3 covers 18 residues. V lost 0 bases to trimming and J lost 7 bases; unmatched junction nucleotides: 13. Germline CDR1 reads MGHRA; CDR2 reads YSYEKL. DNA of the CDR3: TGCGCCAGCAGCCAAGATAGGCTAGCGGGAGGGCCACCGGGGGAGCAGTACTTC. Its protein is CASSQDRLAGGPPGEQYF.

This clone has just a few counts. The CDR3 protein is CASSSGTSEANEQFF. The CDR3 region has the DNA TGTGCCAGCAGCTCCGGGACTAGCGAGGCCAATGAGCAGTTCTTC. This chain uses TRBV7-9 with TRBJ2-1; 10 bases agree with TRBD2. The V segment lost 4 bases and the J segment 6 bases; nucleotides outside the gene matches: 6. Germline values: CDR1 SEHNR, CDR2 FQNEAQ (reference sequence). The CDR3 loop spans 15 amino acids.